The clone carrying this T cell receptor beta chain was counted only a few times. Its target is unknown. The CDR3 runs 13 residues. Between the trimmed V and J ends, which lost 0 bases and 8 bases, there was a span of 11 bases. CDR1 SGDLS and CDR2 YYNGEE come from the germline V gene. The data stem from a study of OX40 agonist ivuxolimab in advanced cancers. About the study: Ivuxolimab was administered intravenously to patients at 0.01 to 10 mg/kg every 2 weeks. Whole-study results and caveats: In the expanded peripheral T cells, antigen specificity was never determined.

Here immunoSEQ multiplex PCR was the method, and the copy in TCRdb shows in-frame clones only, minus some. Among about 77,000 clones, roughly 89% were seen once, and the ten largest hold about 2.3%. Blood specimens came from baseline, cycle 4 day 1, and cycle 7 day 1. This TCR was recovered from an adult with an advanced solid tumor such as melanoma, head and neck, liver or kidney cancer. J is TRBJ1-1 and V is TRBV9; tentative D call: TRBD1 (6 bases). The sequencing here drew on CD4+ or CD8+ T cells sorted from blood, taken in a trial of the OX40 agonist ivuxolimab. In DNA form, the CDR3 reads TGTGCCAGCAGCGTAGTAATAACAGGGGAAGCTTTCTTT. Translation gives CASSVVITGEAFF.